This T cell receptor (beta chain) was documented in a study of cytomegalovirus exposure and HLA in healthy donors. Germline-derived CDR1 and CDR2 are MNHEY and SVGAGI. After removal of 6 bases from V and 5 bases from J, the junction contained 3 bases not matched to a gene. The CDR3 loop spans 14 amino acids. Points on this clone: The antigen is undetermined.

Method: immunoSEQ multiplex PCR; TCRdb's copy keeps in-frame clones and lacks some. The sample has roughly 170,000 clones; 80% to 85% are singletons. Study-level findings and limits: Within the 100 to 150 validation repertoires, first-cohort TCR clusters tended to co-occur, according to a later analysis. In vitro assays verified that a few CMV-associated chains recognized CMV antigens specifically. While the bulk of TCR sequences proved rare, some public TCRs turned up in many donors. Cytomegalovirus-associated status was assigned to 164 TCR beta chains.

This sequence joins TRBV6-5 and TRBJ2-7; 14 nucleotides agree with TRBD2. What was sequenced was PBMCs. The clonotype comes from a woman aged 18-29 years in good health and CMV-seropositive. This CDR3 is CASRQGLAGDEQYF. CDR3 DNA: TGTGCCAGCAGGCAGGGACTAGCGGGGGACGAGCAGTACTTC.